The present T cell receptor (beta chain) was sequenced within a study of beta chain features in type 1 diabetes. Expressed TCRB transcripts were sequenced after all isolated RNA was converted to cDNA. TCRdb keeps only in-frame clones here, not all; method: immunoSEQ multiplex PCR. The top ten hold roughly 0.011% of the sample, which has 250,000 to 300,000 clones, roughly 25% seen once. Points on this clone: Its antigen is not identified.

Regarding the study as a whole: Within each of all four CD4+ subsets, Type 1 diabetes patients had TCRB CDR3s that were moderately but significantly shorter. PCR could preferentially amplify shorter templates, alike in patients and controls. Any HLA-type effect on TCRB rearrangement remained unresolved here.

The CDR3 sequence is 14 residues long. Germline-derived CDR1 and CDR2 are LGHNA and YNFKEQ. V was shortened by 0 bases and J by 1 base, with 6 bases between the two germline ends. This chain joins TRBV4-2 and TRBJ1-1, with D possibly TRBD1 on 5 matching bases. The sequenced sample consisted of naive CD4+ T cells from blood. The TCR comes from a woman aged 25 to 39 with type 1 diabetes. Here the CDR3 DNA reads TGTGCCAGCAGCCAAGAGGGGCGGAACACTGAAGCTTTCTTT. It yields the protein CASSQEGRNTEAFF.